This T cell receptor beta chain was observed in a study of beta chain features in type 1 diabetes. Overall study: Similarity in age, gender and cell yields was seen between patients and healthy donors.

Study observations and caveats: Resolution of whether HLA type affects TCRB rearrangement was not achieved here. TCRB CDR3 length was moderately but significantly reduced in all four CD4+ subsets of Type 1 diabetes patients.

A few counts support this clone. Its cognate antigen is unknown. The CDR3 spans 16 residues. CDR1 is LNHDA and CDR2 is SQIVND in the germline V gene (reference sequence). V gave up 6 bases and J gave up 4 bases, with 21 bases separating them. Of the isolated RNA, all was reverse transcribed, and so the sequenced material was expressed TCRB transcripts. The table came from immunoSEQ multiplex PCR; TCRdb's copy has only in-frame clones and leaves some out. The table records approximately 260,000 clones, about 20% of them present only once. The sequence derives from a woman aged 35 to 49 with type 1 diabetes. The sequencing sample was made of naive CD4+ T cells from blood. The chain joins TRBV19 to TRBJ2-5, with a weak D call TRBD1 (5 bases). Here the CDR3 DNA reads TGTGCCAGTAGCCCCCCGGGCAGGGATGTACGAGAGACCCAGTACTTC. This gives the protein CASSPPGRDVRETQYF.